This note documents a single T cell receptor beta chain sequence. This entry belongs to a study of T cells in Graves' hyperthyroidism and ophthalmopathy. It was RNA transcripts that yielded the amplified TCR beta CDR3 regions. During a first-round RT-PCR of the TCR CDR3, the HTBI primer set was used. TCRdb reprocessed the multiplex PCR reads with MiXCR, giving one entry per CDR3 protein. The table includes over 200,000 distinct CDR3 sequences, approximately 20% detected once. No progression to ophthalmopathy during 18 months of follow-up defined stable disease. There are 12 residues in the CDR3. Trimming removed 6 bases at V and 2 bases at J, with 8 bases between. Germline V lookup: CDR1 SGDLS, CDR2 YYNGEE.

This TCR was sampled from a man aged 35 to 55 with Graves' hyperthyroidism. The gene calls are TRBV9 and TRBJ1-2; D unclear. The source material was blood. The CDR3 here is CASKGGNYGYTF. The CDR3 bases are TGTGCCAGCAAGGGAGGAAACTATGGCTACACCTTC.